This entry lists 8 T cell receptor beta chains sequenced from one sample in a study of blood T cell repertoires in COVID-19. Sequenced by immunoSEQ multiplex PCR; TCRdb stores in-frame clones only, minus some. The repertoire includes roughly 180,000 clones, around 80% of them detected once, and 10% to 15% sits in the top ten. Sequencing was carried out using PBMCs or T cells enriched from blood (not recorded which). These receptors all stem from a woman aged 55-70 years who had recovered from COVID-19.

In DNA form, the CDR3 reads TGTGCCAGCAGTTTATTGACATCGGCCGCAGGGGTCGAAGCTTTCTTT. Protein: CASSLLTSAAGVEAFF. V is TRBV27 and J is TRBJ1-1; maybe TRBD1 (6 bases). Trimming removed 1 base from V and 8 bases from J, with 20 bases in between. Per the germline V gene, CDR1 is MNHEY and CDR2 is SMNVEV (reference sequence). The CDR3 spans 16 residues.

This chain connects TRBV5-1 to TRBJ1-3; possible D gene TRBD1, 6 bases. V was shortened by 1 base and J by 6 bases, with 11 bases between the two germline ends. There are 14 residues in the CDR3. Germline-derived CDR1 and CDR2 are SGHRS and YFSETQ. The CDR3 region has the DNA TGCGCCAGCAGCTTGAGTCAGGGGATAAACACCATATATTTT. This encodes CASSLSQGINTIYF.

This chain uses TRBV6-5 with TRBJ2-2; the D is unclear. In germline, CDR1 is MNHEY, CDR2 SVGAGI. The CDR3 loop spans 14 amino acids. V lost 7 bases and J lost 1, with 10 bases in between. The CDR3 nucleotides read TGTGCCAGCACCTCCTATGGGAACACCGGGGAGCTGTTTTTT. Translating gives CASTSYGNTGELFF.

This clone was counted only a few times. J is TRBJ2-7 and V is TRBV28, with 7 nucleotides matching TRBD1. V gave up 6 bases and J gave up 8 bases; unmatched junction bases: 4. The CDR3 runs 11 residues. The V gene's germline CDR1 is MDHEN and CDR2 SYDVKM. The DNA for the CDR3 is TGTGCCAGCAGGGGGACAGTCCAGCAGTACTTC. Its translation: CASRGTVQQYF.

The CDR3 DNA sequence: TGTGCCAGCTCACCACCCCAAACAGGGCTGAACACTGAAGCTTTCTTT. Translating it yields CASSPPQTGLNTEAFF. The chain joins TRBV18 to TRBJ1-1; D is perhaps TRBD1 (6 bases). The CDR3 has 16 residues. Germline loops: CDR1 KGHSH, CDR2 LQKENI. V lost 0 bases and J 0 bases, leaving 11 bases between the germline ends.

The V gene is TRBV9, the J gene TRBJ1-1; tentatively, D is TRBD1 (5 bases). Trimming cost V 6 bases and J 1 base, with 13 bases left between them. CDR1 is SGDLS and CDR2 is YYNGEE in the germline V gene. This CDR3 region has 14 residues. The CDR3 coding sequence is TGTGCCAGCACACAAAATCAGGGGAACACTGAAGCTTTCTTT. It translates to CASTQNQGNTEAFF.

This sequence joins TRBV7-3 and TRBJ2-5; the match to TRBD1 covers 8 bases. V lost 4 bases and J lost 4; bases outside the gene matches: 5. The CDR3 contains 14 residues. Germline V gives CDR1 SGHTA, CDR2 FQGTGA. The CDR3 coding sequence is TGTGCCAGCAGCTCGACAGGGGCGGGAGAGACCCAGTACTTC. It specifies CASSSTGAGETQYF.

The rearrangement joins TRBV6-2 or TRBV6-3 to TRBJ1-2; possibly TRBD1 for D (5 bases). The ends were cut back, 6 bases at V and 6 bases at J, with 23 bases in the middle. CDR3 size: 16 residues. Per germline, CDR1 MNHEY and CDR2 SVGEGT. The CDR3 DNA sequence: TGTGCCAGCAGCCCTGGGGGACTAACTCCTGGGGATGGCTACACCTTC. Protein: CASSPGGLTPGDGYTF.